Included here is one T cell receptor beta chain sequence, with context. The antigen remains undetermined. This record belongs to a study of response to subunit inactivated influenza vaccine. Study-wide findings and caveats: T cells newly recruited by each seasonal influenza vaccination are few, the authors suggested.

Using its own MiXCR run on the RT-PCR reads, TCRdb lists one record per CDR3 protein. This sample yields hundreds of thousands of distinct CDR3 sequences, of which 10% to 15% are seen a single time; less than 15% belongs to the top ten. From germline, CDR1 is LGHNA and CDR2 YNFKEQ. The CDR3 consists of 16 residues. V was clipped by 1 base and J by 4 bases, with 15 bases between them. The sequence was collected from a man aged 50 to 59 who received an inactivated influenza vaccine. This specimen consisted of PBMCs from blood, obtained about 40 days after vaccination. The chain uses TRBV4-2 and TRBJ2-3; possibly TRBD2 for D (7 bases). The CDR3 is CASSQGEGGSADTQYF. CDR3 DNA sequence: TGTGCCAGCAGCCAAGGGGAGGGGGGGAGCGCAGATACGCAGTATTTT.